The subject of this entry is one T cell receptor beta chain. The data stem from a study of blood T cell repertoires in COVID-19. This CDR3 contains 15 residues. With V trimmed by 4 bases and J by 1 base, 6 bases remained unmatched. CDR1 and CDR2 from the germline V gene are LGHDT and YNNKEL (reference sequence). Original handling: Using reference gene primer amplification, nucleated cell counts were estimated. Assay: immunoSEQ multiplex PCR; the TCRdb copy retains only in-frame clones and omits some. For V, J and clone size, that table is used; D and trimming come from the DNA. The sample includes approximately 320,000 clones, 65% to 90% of them seen just once.

Sequences were obtained from peripheral blood. This receptor was identified in a human donor in a cohort sampled during active COVID-19. The gene calls are TRBV3-1 (or the pseudogene TRBV3-2) and TRBJ1-1, with TRBD1 matching over 7 bases. Written as DNA, the CDR3 is TGTGCCAGCAGCCTCCCCCGGACAGGGAACACTGAAGCTTTCTTT. The encoded protein is CASSLPRTGNTEAFF.